Listed below are T cell receptor beta chains from one sample, sequenced in a study of cytomegalovirus exposure and HLA in healthy donors. Here immunoSEQ multiplex PCR was the method, and the copy in TCRdb shows in-frame clones only, minus some. Counted here are roughly 110,000 clones, 55% to 85% occurring once; the ten biggest clones make up 7.8%. Source material: PBMCs. These receptors all stem from a man under 40 in good health and CMV-seronegative. The CDR3 runs from the conserved cysteine through the conserved F or W. Each record gives: V gene, D gene, clone size, J gene, CDR3 protein, CDR3 DNA. D genes are given only for firm matches. Clone size is not always given. Where it is, it says once, few, many or a class for expanded clones.

v_call: TRBV5-1; d_call: TRBD1; clone_size: NA; j_call: TRBJ1-1; cdr3_aa: CASSLVGQGNTEAFF; cdr3_nt: TGCGCCAGCAGCTTGGTGGGACAGGGGAACACTGAAGCTTTCTTT
v_call: TRBV6-6; d_call: TRBD1; clone_size: NA; j_call: TRBJ2-2; cdr3_aa: CASSLGQANTGELFF; cdr3_nt: TGTGCCAGCAGTTTAGGACAGGCGAACACCGGGGAGCTGTTTTTT
v_call: TRBV9; d_call: NA; clone_size: NA; j_call: TRBJ2-1; cdr3_aa: CASSHQRDNEQFF; cdr3_nt: TGTGCCAGCAGCCACCAGAGGGACAATGAGCAGTTCTTC
v_call: TRBV5-1; d_call: TRBD1; clone_size: NA; j_call: TRBJ2-3; cdr3_aa: CASRKTGTGSGNTDTQYF; cdr3_nt: TGCGCCAGCAGGAAGACAGGGACGGGTTCCGGAAACACAGATACGCAGTATTTT
v_call: TRBV11-2; d_call: TRBD1; clone_size: few; j_call: TRBJ1-5; cdr3_aa: CASSPLTGGAQPQHF; cdr3_nt: TGTGCCAGCAGCCCCCTTACAGGGGGCGCGCAGCCCCAGCATTTT
v_call: TRBV2; d_call: NA; clone_size: NA; j_call: TRBJ2-2; cdr3_aa: CASSGLVAGAGELFF; cdr3_nt: TGTGCCAGCAGTGGCCTGGTAGCCGGGGCCGGGGAGCTGTTTTTT
v_call: TRBV7-9; d_call: TRBD1; clone_size: NA; j_call: TRBJ2-2; cdr3_aa: CSSSSKMGQGTGELFF; cdr3_nt: TGTTCCAGCAGCTCGAAGATGGGACAGGGTACCGGGGAGCTGTTTTTT
v_call: TRBV19; d_call: TRBD2; clone_size: NA; j_call: TRBJ2-3; cdr3_aa: CASSTAGGSTDTQYF; cdr3_nt: TGTGCCAGTAGTACAGCGGGAGGTAGCACAGATACGCAGTATTTT
v_call: TRBV6-1; d_call: NA; clone_size: NA; j_call: TRBJ2-2; cdr3_aa: CASHRDTLNTGELFF; cdr3_nt: TGTGCCAGCCACCGGGACACTCTCAACACCGGGGAGCTGTTTTTT
v_call: TRBV7-7; d_call: NA; clone_size: NA; j_call: TRBJ2-2; cdr3_aa: CASSLDSIVGELFF; cdr3_nt: TGTGCCAGCAGCTTAGATAGCATCGTTGGGGAGCTGTTTTTT
v_call: TRBV9; d_call: NA; clone_size: once; j_call: TRBJ1-1; cdr3_aa: CASSVASVMNTEAFF; cdr3_nt: TGTGCCAGCAGCGTAGCGTCGGTCATGAACACTGAAGCTTTCTTT
v_call: TRBV7-3; d_call: NA; clone_size: NA; j_call: TRBJ1-1; cdr3_aa: CASSLIILTGMNTEAFF; cdr3_nt: TGTGCCAGCAGCTTGATTATACTGACAGGTATGAACACTGAAGCTTTCTTT
v_call: TRBV10-1; d_call: NA; clone_size: NA; j_call: TRBJ2-7; cdr3_aa: CASSEFGYEQYF; cdr3_nt: TGCGCCAGCAGTGAGTTCGGCTACGAGCAGTACTTC
v_call: TRBV28; d_call: TRBD2; clone_size: NA; j_call: TRBJ2-7; cdr3_aa: CASSTTSGSRYEQYF; cdr3_nt: TGTGCCAGCAGTACGACTAGCGGGAGTAGGTACGAGCAGTACTTC
v_call: TRBV21-1; d_call: NA; clone_size: NA; j_call: TRBJ1-1; cdr3_aa: CASSKKGRLCTEAFF; cdr3_nt: TGTGCCAGCAGCAAGAAGGGGCGCCTATGTACTGAAGCTTTCTTT
v_call: TRBV7-3; d_call: NA; clone_size: NA; j_call: TRBJ2-1; cdr3_aa: CASSLEGNNEQFF; cdr3_nt: TGTGCCAGCAGCTTGGAGGGAAACAATGAGCAGTTCTTC
v_call: TRBV21-1; d_call: NA; clone_size: NA; j_call: TRBJ2-3; cdr3_aa: CASSLATDTQYF; cdr3_nt: TGTGCCAGCAGTTTAGCAACAGATACGCAGTATTTT
v_call: TRBV7-9; d_call: TRBD1; clone_size: NA; j_call: TRBJ1-5; cdr3_aa: CASSGQGNQPQHF; cdr3_nt: TGTGCCAGCAGCGGACAGGGCAATCAGCCCCAGCATTTT
v_call: TRBV4-1; d_call: TRBD1; clone_size: few; j_call: TRBJ2-7; cdr3_aa: CASSRDRAPNEQYF; cdr3_nt: TGCGCCAGCAGCCGGGACAGGGCTCCGAACGAGCAGTACTTC
v_call: TRBV4-1; d_call: TRBD1; clone_size: few; j_call: TRBJ1-4; cdr3_aa: CASSHISGTEENEKLFF; cdr3_nt: TGCGCCAGCAGCCATATATCCGGGACAGAAGAGAATGAAAAACTGTTTTTT
v_call: TRBV9; d_call: NA; clone_size: NA; j_call: TRBJ1-4; cdr3_aa: CASSVPGGTNEKLFF; cdr3_nt: TGTGCCAGCAGCGTACCGGGGGGAACTAATGAAAAACTGTTTTTT
v_call: TRBV6-1; d_call: NA; clone_size: few; j_call: TRBJ1-2; cdr3_aa: CASSARGGRGYTF; cdr3_nt: TGTGCCAGCAGTGCCCGGGGTGGTCGGGGCTACACCTTC
v_call: TRBV4-2; d_call: NA; clone_size: NA; j_call: TRBJ1-6; cdr3_aa: CASSQESGIHNSPLHF; cdr3_nt: TGTGCCAGCAGCCAAGAGTCCGGGATCCATAATTCACCCCTCCACTTT
v_call: TRBV28; d_call: TRBD1; clone_size: NA; j_call: TRBJ1-3; cdr3_aa: CASSFGQAVGNTIYF; cdr3_nt: TGTGCCAGCAGTTTCGGACAGGCGGTTGGAAACACCATATATTTT
v_call: TRBV29-1; d_call: NA; clone_size: NA; j_call: TRBJ2-7; cdr3_aa: CSVRQRNSYEQYF; cdr3_nt: TGCAGCGTCCGACAGAGAAACTCCTACGAGCAGTACTTC
v_call: TRBV5-1; d_call: TRBD1; clone_size: NA; j_call: TRBJ1-1; cdr3_aa: CASSLRGDRGNTEAFF; cdr3_nt: TGCGCCAGCAGCCTTCGGGGAGACAGGGGGAACACTGAAGCTTTCTTT